The 30 T cell receptor beta chains given below trace back to one sample, sequenced in a study of control samples from healthy donors and cancer patients. Produced via immunoSEQ multiplex PCR; TCRdb's table is partial and in-frame only. The table includes 350,000 to 450,000 clones, 75% to 95% detected once. Material: PBMCs. The receptors shown here come from a middle-aged man with head and neck cancer.

The chain carries TRBV6-5 and TRBJ1-2, with 10 bases aligning to TRBD1. The V gene's germline CDR1 is MNHEY and CDR2 SVGAGI. V shed 6 bases and J 6 bases; nucleotides not matched to a gene: 10. The CDR3 length is 15 residues. The CDR3 DNA is TGTGCCAGCAGACCAACCGGGACAGGGGTTGATGGCTACACCTTC. This gives the protein CASRPTGTGVDGYTF.

This clone is a singleton in its sample. This chain connects TRBV19 to TRBJ1-3, with 7 bases lining up with TRBD1. The germline gives CDR1 LNHDA, CDR2 SQIVND (reference sequence). This CDR3 has 14 amino acids. The V gene end was trimmed by 6 bases and the J gene end by 1 base; junction bases not matched to a gene: 3. The CDR3 loop reads CASRVTGSGNTIYF. The DNA of the CDR3 is TGTGCCAGTAGGGTGACAGGGTCTGGAAACACCATATATTTT.

V usage is TRBV27 and J usage is TRBJ1-4; D possibly corresponds to TRBD1 (5 bases). This CDR3 comprises 15 residues. Germline V gene lookup returns CDR1 MNHEY and CDR2 SMNVEV (reference sequence). Between the trimmed V and J ends, which lost 6 bases and 8 bases, there was a span of 19 bases. CDR3 nucleotides: TGTGCCAGCAGACCGCTGACAGCGAAGTTCGAAAAACTGTTTTTT. This gives the protein CASRPLTAKFEKLFF.

The chain couples TRBV7-2 to TRBJ1-3; the D gene is possibly TRBD1 (6 bases). The CDR3 is 15 residues long. CDR1 and CDR2 (germline): SGHTA, FQGNSA. V was clipped by 1 base and J by 2 bases, with 9 bases between them. The CDR3: CASSLVTGAGNTIYF. CDR3 nucleotide sequence: TGTGCCAGCAGCTTAGTGACAGGAGCTGGAAACACCATATATTTT.

This rearrangement joins TRBV4-3 to TRBJ2-3; D possibly matches TRBD1 or TRBD2 (5 bases each). CDR3 length equals 17 residues. The ends were cut back, 0 bases at V and 1 base at J, with 14 bases in the middle. CDR1 is LGHNA, CDR2 YSLEER, per germline. The CDR3 DNA reads TGCGCCAGCAGCCAAGATCATCGAGGGGTGCGCACAGATACGCAGTATTTT. This codes for CASSQDHRGVRTDTQYF.

Note on this clone: Other DNA sequences of this sample code for an identical CDR3. This chain links TRBV5-1 with TRBJ1-1, with D hard to call. Trimming stripped 0 bases from V and 2 bases from J, with 5 bases between. The CDR3 has 13 residues. Germline CDR1 is SGHRS and CDR2 is YFSETQ. CDR3 in DNA: TGCGCCAGCAGCTTGGGGGGTAACACTGAAGCTTTCTTT. This translates into CASSLGGNTEAFF. Complete variable domain (other parts from reference TRBV5-1 and TRBJ1-1): KAGVTQTPRYLIKTRGQQVTLSCSPISGHRSVSWYQQTPGQGLQFLFEYFSETQRNKGNFPGRFSGRQFSNSRSEMNVSTLELGDSALYLCASSLGGNTEAFFGQGTRLTVV.

Of note for this clone: The same CDR3 arises from other DNA sequences in this sample as well. V gene TRBV7-2 combines with J gene TRBJ1-2; D possibly corresponds to TRBD1 (5 bases). Deletions cut 1 base from V and 2 bases from J, with 8 bases between. Germline V CDR1 and CDR2: SGHTA, FQGNSA. There are 14 residues in the CDR3. CDR3 amino acids: CASSLGQGNYGYTF. The CDR3 nucleotides read TGTGCCAGCAGCTTAGGCCAGGGAAACTATGGCTACACCTTC.

The chain joins TRBV5-6 to TRBJ1-2, with D possibly TRBD1 on 5 matching bases. The V gene's germline CDR1 is SGHDT and CDR2 YYEEEE. Trimming shortened V by 0 bases and J by 4 bases, and 10 bases separated the two germline ends. The CDR3 is made up of 14 amino acids. CDR3: CASSLVGESYGYTF. The CDR3 DNA reads TGTGCCAGCAGCTTGGTGGGGGAAAGCTATGGCTACACCTTC.

This chain joins TRBV4-3 and TRBJ2-1, with TRBD2 identical over 10 bases. The length of the CDR3 is 21 residues. The V segment lost 0 bases and the J segment 0 bases; nucleotides outside the gene matches: 14. Germline CDR1 and CDR2: LGHNA and YSLEER. The CDR3 region has the DNA TGCGCCAGCAGCCAAGATTTAAGGCTAGCGGGGGACATTAGCTCCTACAATGAGCAGTTCTTC. Translation: CASSQDLRLAGDISSYNEQFF.

The sample holds a few counts of this clone. For the CDR3, the DNA is TGTGCCAGCTCATGGGGTGCAGATCAGCCCCAGCATTTT. This sequence encodes CASSWGADQPQHF. The chain recombines TRBV7-3 with TRBJ1-5; D is unresolved. Looked up from germline, CDR1 is SGHTA and CDR2 is FQGTGA. The CDR3 covers 13 residues. V was trimmed by 8 bases and J by 5 bases, leaving 13 bases between them.

The chain joins TRBV6-6 to TRBJ1-6; D is unresolved. The V gene lost 6 bases and the J gene lost 10 bases, with 10 bases spanning the gap. The CDR3 is made up of 12 amino acids. CDR1 is MNHNY, CDR2 SVGAGI, per germline (reference sequence). The CDR3 spells CASRSGDSPLHF. DNA for the CDR3: TGTGCCAGCAGATCGGGCGACTCACCCCTCCACTTT.

The gene calls are TRBV11-2 and TRBJ1-2; 8 bases line up with TRBD1. The V gene's germline CDR1 is SGHAT and CDR2 FQNNGV. The J segment lost 7 bases and the V segment lost 4 bases, leaving 11 bases of the junction unmatched. CDR3 length: 15 residues. CDR3 bases: TGTGCCAGCAGCTCCCTTACGACAGGGGTTAGTGGCTACACCTTC. Encoded protein: CASSSLTTGVSGYTF.

The chain joins TRBV6-6 to TRBJ2-5, with TRBD2 as a possible D gene (7 bases). V was shortened by 6 bases and J by 2 bases, with 19 bases between the two germline ends. Germline-derived CDR1 and CDR2 are MNHNY and SVGAGI (reference sequence). There are 16 residues in the CDR3. CDR3 region: CASRKRGGAGQETQYF. CDR3 bases: TGTGCCAGCAGAAAGAGGGGGGGCGCGGGGCAAGAGACCCAGTACTTC.

V gene TRBV19 combines with J gene TRBJ1-1; 11 nucleotides match TRBD1. CDR1 is LNHDA, CDR2 SQIVND, per germline (reference sequence). With 4 bases clipped from V and 6 bases from J, the junction kept 4 bases outside the gene matches. This CDR3 is built from 14 residues. In nucleotides, the CDR3 is TGTGCCAGTAGTAACCGGGACAGGGGGGCTGAAGCTTTCTTT. It yields the protein CASSNRDRGAEAFF.

The chain recombines TRBV11-3 with TRBJ2-7; D gene uncertain. Germline V lookup: CDR1 SGHNT, CDR2 YENEEA. V lost 1 base and J lost 2, with 12 bases in between. The CDR3 extends over 15 amino acids. The CDR3 reads CASSLGPSPPYEQYF. CDR3 DNA sequence: TGTGCCAGCAGCTTAGGTCCTTCCCCGCCCTACGAGCAGTACTTC. The variable domain in full, with the rest retrieved from reference TRBV11-3 and TRBJ2-7, is EAGVVQSPRYKIIEKKQPVAFWCNPISGHNTLYWYLQNLGQGPELLIRYENEEAVDDSQLPKDRFSAERLKGVDSTLKIQPAELGDSAVYLCASSLGPSPPYEQYFGPGTRLTVT.

This rearrangement joins TRBV18 to TRBJ2-3; no clear D gene. V was trimmed by 10 bases and J by 0 bases, leaving 17 bases between them. The CDR3 has 15 residues. CDR1 KGHSH and CDR2 LQKENI come from the germline V gene. CDR3 region: CATRPQEGSTDTQYF. The DNA of the CDR3 is TGTGCCACCCGACCGCAGGAAGGAAGCACAGATACGCAGTATTTT.

The CDR3 sequence: CASSYARATGELFF. The CDR3 coding sequence is TGTGCCAGCAGTTACGCCAGGGCCACCGGGGAGCTGTTTTTT. The chain employs TRBV6-5 and TRBJ2-2, with D possibly being TRBD1 (5 bases). The CDR3 covers 14 residues. Trimming removed 2 bases at V and 4 bases at J, with 8 bases between. Germline V gene lookup returns CDR1 MNHEY and CDR2 SVGAGI.

This chain uses TRBV19 with TRBJ1-2; D is ambiguous. CDR3 length equals 13 residues. V dropped 3 bases and J dropped 2 bases, with 7 bases sitting between them. The germline gives CDR1 LNHDA, CDR2 SQIVND (reference sequence). CDR3 residues: CASSITVNYGYTF. In nucleotides, the CDR3 is TGTGCCAGTAGTATCACAGTAAACTATGGCTACACCTTC. Combining the CDR3 with reference TRBV19 and TRBJ1-2 gives the whole variable domain DGGITQSPKYLFRKEGQNVTLSCEQNLNHDAMYWYRQDPGQGLRLIYYSQIVNDFQKGDIAEGYSVSREKKESFPLTVTSAQKNPTAFYLCASSITVNYGYTFGSGTRLTVV.

The rearrangement uses TRBV6-2 or TRBV6-3 and TRBJ2-7; 10 bases are a match to TRBD1. Germline values: CDR1 MNHEY, CDR2 SVGEGT. V shed 6 bases, J shed 2 bases, and the junction held 7 bases outside the gene matches. The CDR3 sequence is 15 residues long. CDR3 nucleotides: TGTGCCAGCAGCAACCGGGACAGGGGTCCCTACGAGCAGTACTTC. Translated, it gives CASSNRDRGPYEQYF.

This clone showed up just a few times. The rearrangement links TRBV19 to TRBJ1-2; a possible D gene is TRBD1 (5 bases). This CDR3 spans 12 amino acids. From germline, CDR1 is LNHDA and CDR2 SQIVND (reference sequence). V lost 5 bases to trimming and J lost 8 bases, with 12 bases between them. The CDR3 spells CASSSSGFGYTF. The CDR3 bases are TGTGCCAGTAGTTCCTCAGGGTTCGGCTACACCTTC.

This chain connects TRBV14 to TRBJ2-1, with D tentatively TRBD1 (6 bases). From germline, CDR1 is SGHDN and CDR2 FVKESK. Between the trimmed V and J ends, which lost 10 bases and 1 base, there was a span of 17 bases. The CDR3 extends over 15 amino acids. The CDR3 region is CATARRGGSYNEQFF. The CDR3 DNA follows: TGTGCCACCGCAAGGCGAGGGGGATCCTACAATGAGCAGTTCTTC.

The V gene is TRBV19, the J gene TRBJ2-1; D unresolved. The germline gives CDR1 LNHDA, CDR2 SQIVND (reference sequence). The V end lost 4 bases, the J end lost 5 bases, and 9 bases lay between the germline ends. The CDR3 runs 13 residues. For the CDR3, the DNA is TGTGCCAGTAGTACGCCAGGACACAATGAGCAGTTCTTC. This encodes CASSTPGHNEQFF.

In this sample, this clone turned up a few times. The rearrangement uses TRBV6-4 and TRBJ2-7; D call uncertain. From germline, CDR1 is MRHNA and CDR2 SNTAGT. The CDR3 covers 13 residues. V was shortened by 6 bases and J by 4 bases, with 13 bases between the two germline ends. CDR3 residues: CASSPEVGYEQYF. DNA for the CDR3: TGTGCCAGCAGCCCAGAGGTTGGTTACGAGCAGTACTTC.

The chain has TRBV27 and TRBJ1-2; TRBD1 agrees at 8 bases. Germline V gives CDR1 MNHEY, CDR2 SMNVEV (reference sequence). V was pared by 5 bases and J by 6 bases, with 11 bases of the junction left unmatched. CDR3 size: 15 residues. The DNA for the CDR3 is TGTGCCAGCAGTAAGGAGACAGGGGAAGAAGATGGCTACACCTTC. This codes for CASSKETGEEDGYTF.

This chain connects TRBV6-1 to TRBJ2-4, with 7 bases lining up with TRBD1. CDR1 MNHNS and CDR2 SASEGT come from the germline V gene. The V gene end was trimmed by 0 bases and the J gene end by 1 base; junction bases not matched to a gene: 3. The CDR3 is 16 residues long. In DNA, the CDR3 is TGTGCCAGCAGTGAAGCCTGGACAGGCGCCAAAAACATTCAGTACTTC. Its translation is CASSEAWTGAKNIQYF.

In this sample, this clone turned up a few times. The chain uses TRBV5-6 and TRBJ2-3; the D gene is possibly TRBD1 (5 bases). The V gene lost 3 bases and the J gene lost 2 bases, with 16 bases spanning the gap. CDR3 length equals 16 residues. CDR1 is SGHDT and CDR2 is YYEEEE in the germline V gene. CDR3 coding DNA: TGTGCCAGCAGCTATCGCCAGGGTCAGGTCACAGATACGCAGTATTTT. Translation: CASSYRQGQVTDTQYF. Full variable domain (outside the CDR3, taken from reference TRBV5-6 and TRBJ2-3): DAGVTQSPTHLIKTRGQQVTLRCSPKSGHDTVSWYQQALGQGPQFIFQYYEEEERQRGNFPDRFSGHQFPNYSSELNVNALLLGDSALYLCASSYRQGQVTDTQYFGPGTRLTVL.

V gene TRBV5-1 combines with J gene TRBJ1-1; TRBD1 matches at 7 bases. Germline CDR1 SGHRS, CDR2 YFSETQ. This CDR3 comprises 14 residues. V shed 7 bases and J 1 base; nucleotides not matched to a gene: 7. The CDR3 region has the DNA TGCGCCAGCGGCCCGACAGGGACGAACACTGAAGCTTTCTTT. Encoded protein: CASGPTGTNTEAFF.

The chain joins TRBV28 to TRBJ2-7; the D gene is possibly TRBD1 (7 bases). The CDR3 covers 14 residues. The V end was cut by 5 bases, the J end by 5 bases, with 16 bases between. The germline gives CDR1 MDHEN, CDR2 SYDVKM. The CDR3: CASSRQGLGDEQYF. As DNA, the CDR3 is TGTGCCAGCAGTCGACAGGGACTCGGGGACGAGCAGTACTTC.

This rearrangement joins TRBV10-3 to TRBJ2-1, with TRBD2 matching over 9 bases. CDR1 ENHRY and CDR2 SYGVKD come from the germline V gene. Losses at the gene ends were 10 bases for V and 0 bases for J; bases not matched to a gene: 16. The CDR3 has 18 residues. This chain's CDR3 is CATGGASGTTSSYNEQFF. For the CDR3, the DNA is TGTGCCACCGGTGGGGCTAGCGGGACAACGAGCTCCTACAATGAGCAGTTCTTC.

The gene calls are TRBV5-5 and TRBJ1-1, with 7 bases matching TRBD1. CDR3 length equals 15 residues. Losses at the gene ends were 0 bases for V and 0 bases for J; bases not matched to a gene: 2. CDR1 is SGHKS and CDR2 is YYEKEE in the germline V gene (reference sequence). The CDR3 here is CASSLDTGVNTEAFF. CDR3 DNA: TGTGCCAGCAGCTTGGATACAGGGGTGAACACTGAAGCTTTCTTT.